These 3 T cell receptor beta chains originate from one sample sequenced in a study of blood T cell repertoires in COVID-19. Here immunoSEQ multiplex PCR was the method, and the copy in TCRdb shows in-frame clones only, minus some. The sample carries 300,000 to 400,000 clones, 90% recorded once. Sequences were obtained from PBMCs or T cells enriched from blood (not recorded which). The source of these receptors is a woman in her 30s who had been exposed to COVID-19.

The rearrangement joins TRBV9 to TRBJ2-1, with 11 nucleotides matching TRBD1. V trimming: 0 bases; J trimming: 8 bases; junction bases outside the gene matches: 4. Germline loops: CDR1 SGDLS, CDR2 YYNGEE. The CDR3 runs to 15 residues. The CDR3 DNA follows: TGTGCCAGCAGCGTAGGGACAGGGGGCAAGTATGAGCAGTTCTTC. This sequence encodes CASSVGTGGKYEQFF.

The V gene is TRBV4-3, the J gene TRBJ2-1; D is perhaps TRBD1 (5 bases). Trimming stripped 0 bases from V and 9 bases from J, with 21 bases between. CDR1 is LGHNA and CDR2 is YSLEER in the germline V gene. The CDR3 contains 17 residues. CDR3 in amino acids: CASSQDLGTGGRSEQFF. DNA for the CDR3: TGCGCCAGCAGCCAAGATTTAGGCACAGGCGGTAGGAGTGAGCAGTTCTTC.

This clone occurred a few times. The V and J genes are TRBV7-3 and TRBJ1-2; D gene ambiguous. The V end was cut by 0 bases, the J end by 3 bases, with 11 bases between. The germline V gene encodes CDR1 SGHTA and CDR2 FQGTGA. This CDR3 is 15 amino acids long. This chain's CDR3 is CASSLTGRTDYGYTF. CDR3 DNA: TGTGCCAGCAGCTTAACAGGGAGGACGGACTATGGCTACACCTTC.